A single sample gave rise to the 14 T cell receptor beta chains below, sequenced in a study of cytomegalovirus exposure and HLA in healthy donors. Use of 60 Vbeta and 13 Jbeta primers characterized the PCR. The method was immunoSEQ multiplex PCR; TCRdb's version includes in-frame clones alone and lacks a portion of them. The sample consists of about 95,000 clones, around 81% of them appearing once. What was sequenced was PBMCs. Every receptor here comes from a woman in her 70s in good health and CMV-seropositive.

CDR3 DNA sequence: TGTGCCAGCAGCAACCGCAGGGTTGGCTACACCTTC. This gives the protein CASSNRRVGYTF. The V call is TRBV11-2, the J call TRBJ1-2, with D maybe TRBD1 (5 bases). Germline V gene data show CDR1 as SGHAT and CDR2 as FQNNGV. Trimming took 5 bases from V and 7 from J, leaving 11 bases between them. The CDR3 contains 12 residues.

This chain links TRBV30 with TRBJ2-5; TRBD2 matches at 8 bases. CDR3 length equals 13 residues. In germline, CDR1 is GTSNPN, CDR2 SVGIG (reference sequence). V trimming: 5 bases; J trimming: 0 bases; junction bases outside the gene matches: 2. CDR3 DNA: TGTGCCTGGGCGGGGGGATACCAAGAGACCCAGTACTTC. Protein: CAWAGGYQETQYF.

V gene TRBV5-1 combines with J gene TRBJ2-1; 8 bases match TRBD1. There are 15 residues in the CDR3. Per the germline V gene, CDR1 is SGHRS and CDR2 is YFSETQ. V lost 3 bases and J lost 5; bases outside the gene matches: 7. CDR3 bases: TGCGCCAGCAGCTGGCAGGGGGCCATGGACAATGAGCAGTTCTTC. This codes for CASSWQGAMDNEQFF. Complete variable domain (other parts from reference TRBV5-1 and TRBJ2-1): KAGVTQTPRYLIKTRGQQVTLSCSPISGHRSVSWYQQTPGQGLQFLFEYFSETQRNKGNFPGRFSGRQFSNSRSEMNVSTLELGDSALYLCASSWQGAMDNEQFFGPGTRLTVL.

The CDR3 loop reads CATIRPGRLNTEAFF. In DNA, the CDR3 is TGTGCCACCATACGGCCAGGGCGATTGAACACTGAAGCTTTCTTT. The chain combines TRBV6-6 with TRBJ1-1; tentatively, D is TRBD1 (5 bases). Germline CDR1 MNHNY, CDR2 SVGAGI (reference sequence). V gave up 10 bases and J gave up 0 bases, with 18 bases separating them. The CDR3 sequence is 15 residues long.

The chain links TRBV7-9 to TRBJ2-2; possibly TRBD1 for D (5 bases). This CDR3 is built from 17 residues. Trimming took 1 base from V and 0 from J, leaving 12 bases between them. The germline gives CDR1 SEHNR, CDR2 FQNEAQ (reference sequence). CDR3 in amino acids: CASSLGPRQTNTGELFF. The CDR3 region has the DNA TGTGCCAGCAGCTTAGGCCCACGACAGACGAACACCGGGGAGCTGTTTTTT.

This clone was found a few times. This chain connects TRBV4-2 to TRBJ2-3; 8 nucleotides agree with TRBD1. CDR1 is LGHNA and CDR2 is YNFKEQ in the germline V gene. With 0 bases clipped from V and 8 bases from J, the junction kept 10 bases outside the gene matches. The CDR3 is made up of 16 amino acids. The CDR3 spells CASSQDSNRGSGTQYF. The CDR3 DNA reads TGTGCCAGCAGCCAAGATAGTAACAGGGGGTCTGGTACGCAGTATTTT.

The CDR3: CASSPYPYGGGPYNEQFF. In DNA, the CDR3 is TGTGCCAGCAGCCCATACCCTTATGGGGGAGGGCCTTACAATGAGCAGTTCTTC. J is TRBJ2-1 and V is TRBV7-2; 7 nucleotides line up with TRBD2. The CDR3 has 18 amino acids. Unmatched junction bases numbered 17, after V lost 5 bases and J lost 4 bases. Germline V CDR1 and CDR2: SGHTA, FQGNSA.

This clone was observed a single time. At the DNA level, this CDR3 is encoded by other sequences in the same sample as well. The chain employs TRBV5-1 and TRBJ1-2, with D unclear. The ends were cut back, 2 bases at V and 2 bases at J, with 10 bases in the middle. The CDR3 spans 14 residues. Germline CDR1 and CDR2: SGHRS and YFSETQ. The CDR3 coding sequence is TGCGCCAGCAGCTTACAGCGGTACAACTATGGCTACACCTTC. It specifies CASSLQRYNYGYTF.

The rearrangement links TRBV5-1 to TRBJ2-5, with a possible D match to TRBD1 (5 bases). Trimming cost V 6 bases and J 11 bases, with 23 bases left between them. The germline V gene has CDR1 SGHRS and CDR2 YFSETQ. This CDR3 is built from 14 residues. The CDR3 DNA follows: TGCGCCAGCATCCCAAAGGGCCAGGGATTAAGGCAGTACTTC. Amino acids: CASIPKGQGLRQYF.

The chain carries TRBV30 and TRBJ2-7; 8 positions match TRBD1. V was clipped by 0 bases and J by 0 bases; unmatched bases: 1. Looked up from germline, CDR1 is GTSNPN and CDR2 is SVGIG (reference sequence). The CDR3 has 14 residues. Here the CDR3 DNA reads TGTGCCTGGAGTGTAGGGACAGGCTCCTACGAGCAGTACTTC. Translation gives CAWSVGTGSYEQYF.

Written as DNA, the CDR3 is TGTGCCAGCAGCCAGGGACTAGCGGACTCCTACGAGCAGTACTTC. It yields the protein CASSQGLADSYEQYF. V gene TRBV4-2 combines with J gene TRBJ2-7; 11 nucleotides agree with TRBD2. With V trimmed by 3 bases and J by 0 bases, 1 base remained unmatched. Germline-derived CDR1 and CDR2 are LGHNA and YNFKEQ. This CDR3 spans 15 amino acids.

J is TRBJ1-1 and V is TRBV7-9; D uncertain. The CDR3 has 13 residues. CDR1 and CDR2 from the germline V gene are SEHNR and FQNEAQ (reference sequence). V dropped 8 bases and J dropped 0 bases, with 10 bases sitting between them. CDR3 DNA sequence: TGTGCCAGCTTAGTCCAAGTGAACACTGAAGCTTTCTTT. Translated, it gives CASLVQVNTEAFF.

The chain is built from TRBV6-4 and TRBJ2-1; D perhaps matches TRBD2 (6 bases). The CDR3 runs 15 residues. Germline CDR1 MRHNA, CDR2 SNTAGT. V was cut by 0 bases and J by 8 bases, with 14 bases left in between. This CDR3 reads CASSDSGLGVDEQFF. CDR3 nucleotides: TGTGCCAGCAGTGACTCGGGACTGGGGGTTGATGAGCAGTTCTTC.

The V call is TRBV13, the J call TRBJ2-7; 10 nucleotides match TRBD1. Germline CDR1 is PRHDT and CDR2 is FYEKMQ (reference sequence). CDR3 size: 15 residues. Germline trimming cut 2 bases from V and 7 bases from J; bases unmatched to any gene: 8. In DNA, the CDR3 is TGTGCCAGCAGCTTAAGACAGGGGGCGCTTTGGGAGCAGTACTTC. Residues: CASSLRQGALWEQYF.